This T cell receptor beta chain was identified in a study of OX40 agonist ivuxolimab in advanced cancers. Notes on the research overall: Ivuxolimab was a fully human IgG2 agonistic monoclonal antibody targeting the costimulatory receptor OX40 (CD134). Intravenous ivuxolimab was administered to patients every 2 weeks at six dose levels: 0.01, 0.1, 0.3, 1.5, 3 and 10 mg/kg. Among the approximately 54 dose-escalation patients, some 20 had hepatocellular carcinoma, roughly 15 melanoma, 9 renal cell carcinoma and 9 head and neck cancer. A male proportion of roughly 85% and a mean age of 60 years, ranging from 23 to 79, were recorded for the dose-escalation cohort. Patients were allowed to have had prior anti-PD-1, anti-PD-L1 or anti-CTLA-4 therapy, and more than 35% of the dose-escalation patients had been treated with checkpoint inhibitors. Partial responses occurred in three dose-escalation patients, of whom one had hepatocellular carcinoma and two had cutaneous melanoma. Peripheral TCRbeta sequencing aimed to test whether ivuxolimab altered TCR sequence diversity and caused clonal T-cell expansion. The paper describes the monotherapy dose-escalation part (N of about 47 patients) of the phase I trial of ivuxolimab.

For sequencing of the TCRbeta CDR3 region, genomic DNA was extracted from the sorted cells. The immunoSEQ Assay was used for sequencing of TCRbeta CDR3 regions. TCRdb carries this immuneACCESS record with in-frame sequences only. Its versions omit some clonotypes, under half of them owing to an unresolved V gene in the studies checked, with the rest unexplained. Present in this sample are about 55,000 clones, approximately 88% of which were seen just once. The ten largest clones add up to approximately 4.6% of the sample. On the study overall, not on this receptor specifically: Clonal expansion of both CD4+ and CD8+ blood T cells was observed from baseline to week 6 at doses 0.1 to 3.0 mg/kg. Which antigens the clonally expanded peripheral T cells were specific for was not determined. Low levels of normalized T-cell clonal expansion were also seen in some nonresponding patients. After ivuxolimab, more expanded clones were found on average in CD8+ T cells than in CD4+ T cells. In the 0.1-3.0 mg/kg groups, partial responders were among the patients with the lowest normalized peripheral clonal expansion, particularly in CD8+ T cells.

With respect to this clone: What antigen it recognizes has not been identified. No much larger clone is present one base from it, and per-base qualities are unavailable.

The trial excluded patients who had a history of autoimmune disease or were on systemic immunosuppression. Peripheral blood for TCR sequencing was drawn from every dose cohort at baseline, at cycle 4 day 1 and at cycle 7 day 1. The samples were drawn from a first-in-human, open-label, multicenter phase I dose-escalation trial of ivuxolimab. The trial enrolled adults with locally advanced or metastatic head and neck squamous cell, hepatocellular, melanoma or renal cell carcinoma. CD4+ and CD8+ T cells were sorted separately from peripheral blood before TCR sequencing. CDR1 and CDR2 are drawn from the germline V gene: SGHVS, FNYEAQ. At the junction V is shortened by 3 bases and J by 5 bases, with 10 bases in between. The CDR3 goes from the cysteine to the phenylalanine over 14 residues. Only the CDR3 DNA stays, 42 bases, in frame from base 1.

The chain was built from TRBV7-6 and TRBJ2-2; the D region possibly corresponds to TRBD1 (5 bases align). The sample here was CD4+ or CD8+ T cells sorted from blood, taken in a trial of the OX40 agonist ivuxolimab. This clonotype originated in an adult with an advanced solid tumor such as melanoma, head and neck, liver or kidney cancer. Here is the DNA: TGTGCCAGCAGCTTTCTCCAGGGAACCGGGGAGCTGTTTTTT. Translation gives CASSFLQGTGELFF.